This TCR beta chain was sequenced in a study of shared clonotypes between healthy human individuals. Replicate PCRs for unsorted PBMC used approximately 300 ng DNA (roughly 30,000 T cell genomes). The protocol was immunoSEQ multiplex PCR, while the TCRdb copy is restricted to in-frame clones and leaves out a portion. The repertoire holds around 530,000 clones, with just over 75% as singletons. The V and J ends lost 2 bases and 3 bases respectively, with 12 bases between them. The CDR3 totals 15 residues. Germline CDR1 reads WNHNN; CDR2 reads SYGVQD (reference sequence). Concerning this clone itself: Its antigen is not known.

Broader study findings: A small donor pool kept down the genetic and exposure-history diversity that was represented.

Healthy adults negative for HIV, lacking recent acute infections or vaccinations, served as donors. Every donor was a Caucasian adult from Nashville, Tennessee. Sequenced input: PBMCs. This receptor was identified in a middle-aged woman in good health. Some clones in this sample may be carry-over from other donors' samples. This chain connects TRBV10-1 to TRBJ2-3; no firm D call. CDR3 amino acids: CASSEGLGTTDTQYF. The DNA of the CDR3 is TGCGCCAGCAGTGAGGGGCTGGGTACGACAGATACGCAGTATTTT.